The TCR beta chain described here comes from a study of blood T cell repertoires in COVID-19. Study in general: Italy, Spain and the United States were the sources of the convalescent and acute COVID-19 samples. T cells, B-cell-depleted T cells, or PBMCs provided the cDNA or gDNA that served as material.

In the original workflow: It was from reference gene primer amplification that nucleated cell counts were estimated. Profiled with immunoSEQ multiplex PCR; TCRdb holds only in-frame clones, not every one. The D gene and trimming were derived from the DNA, and the V and J assignments and clone size from that table. Among fewer than 350,000 clones listed, around four fifths were seen once. Material: peripheral blood. The source is a woman in her forties or fifties with active or convalescent COVID-19.

Here the CDR3 reads CASSRRGRTNEKLFF. CDR3 sequence (DNA): TGTGCCAGTAGTCGCAGGGGTAGGACTAATGAAAAACTGTTTTTT. This sequence joins TRBV19 and TRBJ1-4, with TRBD1 as a possible D gene (6 bases). The length of the CDR3 is 15 residues. Germline V gene lookup returns CDR1 LNHDA and CDR2 SQIVND (reference sequence). Trimming pared 5 bases from V and 2 bases from J, leaving 12 bases between.